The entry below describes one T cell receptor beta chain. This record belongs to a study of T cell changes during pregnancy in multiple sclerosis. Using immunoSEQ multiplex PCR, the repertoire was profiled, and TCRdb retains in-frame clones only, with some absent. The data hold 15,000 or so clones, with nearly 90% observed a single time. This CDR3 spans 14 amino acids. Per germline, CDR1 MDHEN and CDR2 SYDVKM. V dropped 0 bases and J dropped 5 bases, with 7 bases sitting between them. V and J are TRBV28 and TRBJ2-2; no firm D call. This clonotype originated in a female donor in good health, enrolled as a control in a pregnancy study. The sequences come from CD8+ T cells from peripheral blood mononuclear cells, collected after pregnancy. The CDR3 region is CASSLWGSTGELFF. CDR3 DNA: TGTGCCAGCAGTTTATGGGGCTCAACCGGGGAGCTGTTTTTT. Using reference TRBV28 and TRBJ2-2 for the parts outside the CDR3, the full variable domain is DVKVTQSSRYLVKRTGEKVFLECVQDMDHENMFWYRQDPGLGLRLIYFSYDVKMKEKGDIPEGYSVSREKKERFSLILESASTNQTSMYLCASSLWGSTGELFFGEGSRLTVL.